The rows below give T cell receptor beta chains drawn from one sample of a study of T cell changes during pregnancy in multiple sclerosis. The repertoire was sequenced with immunoSEQ multiplex PCR; TCRdb's copy has only in-frame clones and lacks some. This sample has 60,000 to 75,000 clones, with about 92% found just once. Sequenced material: peripheral blood, taken in the second trimester of pregnancy. The receptors derive from a female donor in good health, enrolled as a control in a pregnancy study. Each CDR3 is given with its conserved first and last residue. The D gene is left open where the match is weak. Expanded clones are given a class, and other clones once, few, many or no size at all.

>TRBJ2-7|TRBV4-3|.|15|.
TGCGCCAGCAGCCAAGCCCATAGGGGGTTCTACGAGCAGTACTTC
CASSQAHRGFYEQYF
>TRBJ1-5|TRBV10-3|.|15|TRBD1
TGTGCCATCAGTGAGTCCCGACAGGGAAATCAGCCCCAGCATTTT
CAISESRQGNQPQHF
>TRBJ1-2|TRBV27|.|13|TRBD1
TGTGCCAGCAGCCCGACAGGGCCCTATGGCTACACCTTC
CASSPTGPYGYTF
>TRBJ1-1|TRBV13|.|13|.
TGTGCCAGCAGCTTGAGTCAGAACACTGAAGCTTTCTTT
CASSLSQNTEAFF
>TRBJ1-1|TRBV19|.|13|.
TGTGCCAGTAGTATCGACCGGGACACTGAAACTTTCTTT
CASSIDRDTETFF
>TRBJ1-5|TRBV19|few|17|TRBD1
TGTGCCAGTAGTATAGATCGCGCCAGGGGGCTGGGTCAGCCCCAGCATTTT
CASSIDRARGLGQPQHF
>TRBJ2-1|TRBV4-1|once|18|.
TGCGCCAGCAGCCAAGTAATTCCCGAGAGGGCAAAAAACAATGAGCAGTTCTTC
CASSQVIPERAKNNEQFF
>TRBJ2-5|TRBV29-1|.|15|TRBD1
TGCAGCGTTGGACGGGGACAGGGGCGTCAAGAGACCCAGTACTTC
CSVGRGQGRQETQYF
>TRBJ1-1|TRBV28|.|15|TRBD1
TGTGCCAGCAGTACACGGACAGGGTGGAACACTGAAGCTTTCTTT
CASSTRTGWNTEAFF
>TRBJ2-1|TRBV15|few|12|.
TGTGCCACCAGCGTCCAGGGGTCTGAGCAGTTCTTC
CATSVQGSEQFF
>TRBJ2-3|TRBV6-1|few|15|TRBD2
TGTGCCAGCAGTGAAGAAGCGGGAGGGCCAGATACGCAGTATTTT
CASSEEAGGPDTQYF
>TRBJ2-2|TRBV11-3|.|13|.
TGTGCCAGCAGCTCGACAGCCCACGGGGAGCTGTTTTTT
CASSSTAHGELFF
>TRBJ2-7|TRBV7-2|.|16|TRBD2
TGTGCCAGCAGCTTAGAAGGACTAGCGGGAGTCAACGAGCAGTACTTC
CASSLEGLAGVNEQYF
>TRBJ2-1|TRBV4-1|.|16|TRBD1
TGCGCCAGCAGCCTTACGACAGGGGGAATGAACAATGAGCAGTTCTTC
CASSLTTGGMNNEQFF
>TRBJ1-2|TRBV5-6|.|14|.
TGTGCCAGCAGTCCTCCGTCAGCTAACTATGGCTACACCTTC
CASSPPSANYGYTF
>TRBJ2-1|TRBV29-1|.|14|TRBD1
TGCAGCGTCTCGGACAGGGGCTCCTACAATGAGCAGTTCTTC
CSVSDRGSYNEQFF
>TRBJ2-7|TRBV19|.|12|.
TGTGCCAGTAGTGGCGGAGGATACGAGCAGTACTTC
CASSGGGYEQYF
>TRBJ2-3|TRBV7-8|.|17|.
TGTGCCAGCAGCTTAGAGTTCCGGCAGTCGGGGGCAGATACGCAGTATTTT
CASSLEFRQSGADTQYF
>TRBJ2-3|TRBV29-1|.|14|TRBD2
TGCAGCATCAGCCCAGCGGGGCGCACAGATACGCAGTATTTT
CSISPAGRTDTQYF
>TRBJ2-1|TRBV28|.|15|TRBD2
TGTGCCAGCAGATCCCCCGGGAGGTCCTACAATGAGCAGTTCTTC
CASRSPGRSYNEQFF
>TRBJ1-5|TRBV5-5|.|16|TRBD1
TGTGCCAGCAGCTCAACAGGGGGTACTAGCAATCAGCCCCAGCATTTT
CASSSTGGTSNQPQHF
>TRBJ2-5|TRBV5-4|.|13|.
TGTGCCAGCAGCTTGGAACCCGGCGGGACCCAGTACTTC
CASSLEPGGTQYF
>TRBJ1-1|TRBV5-4|.|15|TRBD1
TGTGCCAGCAGCTCCAACAGGGGGCGGAGGACTGAAGCTTTCTTT
CASSSNRGRRTEAFF
>TRBJ2-3|TRBV19|.|14|.
TGTGCCAGTAGTTCTACGGGGGGCGCAGATACGCAGTATTTT
CASSSTGGADTQYF
>TRBJ1-2|TRBV5-4|.|15|TRBD1
TGTGCCAGCAGCTCGCCCGGGACAGGGGCTTATGGCTACACCTTC
CASSSPGTGAYGYTF
>TRBJ2-3|TRBV7-3|.|13|.
TGTGCCAGCAGCTCGCCCGGGACAGATACGCAGTATTTT
CASSSPGTDTQYF
>TRBJ2-3|TRBV7-6|.|13|.
TGTGCCAGCAGCTCTAACAGGGCCTTCACGCAGTATTTT
CASSSNRAFTQYF
>TRBJ2-7|TRBV28|.|13|TRBD2
TGTGCCAGCCGGGAGGTATCCGGCTACGAGCAGTACTTC
CASREVSGYEQYF
>TRBJ2-7|TRBV2|.|16|.
TGTGCCAGCAGTGACCCGATCCCGAGGGAACCCTACGAGCAGTACTTC
CASSDPIPREPYEQYF
>TRBJ2-6|TRBV9|.|16|.
TGTGCCAGCAGCGCGACCTACAGCTCTGGGGCCAACGTCCTGACTTTC
CASSATYSSGANVLTF
>TRBJ2-5|TRBV11-2|few|14|.
TGTGCCAGCAGCTTGATCACAGTCCAAGAGACCCAGTACTTC
CASSLITVQETQYF
>TRBJ2-1|TRBV6-1|.|13|.
TGTGCCACCTCCTCGTTCGGTTTGCTTGCGCAGTTCTTC
CATSSFGLLAQFF
>TRBJ2-7|TRBV7-2|.|15|TRBD2
TGTGCCAGCAGCCCGCGGACTAGCGGGGGATACGAGCAGTACTTC
CASSPRTSGGYEQYF
>TRBJ1-1|TRBV5-1|.|17|TRBD1
TGCGCCAGCAGCTCCCACCGGGACAGGGGATATGACACTGAAGCTTTCTTT
CASSSHRDRGYDTEAFF
>TRBJ2-3|TRBV28|.|16|.
TGTGCCAGCAGTTTATTAGGAAACCAGGGCACAGATACGCAGTATTTT
CASSLLGNQGTDTQYF
>TRBJ1-2|TRBV15|.|14|.
TGTGCCACCAGCAGGGAACGGGTGACGGGAGGCTACACCTTC
CATSRERVTGGYTF
>TRBJ2-1|TRBV19|.|15|TRBD1
TGTGCCAGTAGGATCTCGGGACAGGGGGGGGATGAGCAGTTCTTC
CASRISGQGGDEQFF
>TRBJ1-1|TRBV28|.|15|.
TGTGCCAGCAGTCCTACTGCTCCCTCCCGGGCTGAAGCTTTCTTT
CASSPTAPSRAEAFF
>TRBJ1-2|TRBV9|.|16|.
TGTGCCAGCAGCGCGGGGTCTCGCAGGAGAGTAGATGGCTACACCTTC
CASSAGSRRRVDGYTF
>TRBJ2-7|TRBV5-4|.|13|.
TGTGCCAGCAGCTTTTACACCTCCTACGAGCAGTACTTC
CASSFYTSYEQYF
>TRBJ2-7|TRBV7-2|.|14|.
TGTGCCAGCAGCTTTCTCCTAACCTCCTACGAGCAGTACTTC
CASSFLLTSYEQYF
>TRBJ2-5|TRBV25-1|.|15|TRBD2
TGTGCCAGCTCCCTGGGCGGGGGAAGGGCGGAGACCCAGTACTTC
CASSLGGGRAETQYF
>TRBJ2-2|TRBV13|.|13|TRBD2
TGTGCCAGCGGCGGGAGCGGGACCGGGGAGCTGTTTTTT
CASGGSGTGELFF
>TRBJ1-1|TRBV30|few|14|TRBD1
TGTGCCTGGAGTGAAAACAGGGGGAACACTGAAGCTTTCTTT
CAWSENRGNTEAFF
>TRBJ2-4|TRBV5-1|.|12|.
TGCGCCAGCAGCTTACGGGGAGACATTCAGTACTTC
CASSLRGDIQYF
>TRBJ2-7|TRBV5-6|once|14|.
TGTGCCAGCAGCTTGAGGGCAGGGGCTGAAGAGCAGTACTTC
CASSLRAGAEEQYF
>TRBJ1-2|TRBV7-6|.|14|.
TGTGCCAGCAGCTCAGGCCTAGCGGGTAATGGCTACACCTTC
CASSSGLAGNGYTF
>TRBJ2-1|TRBV7-2|medium-sized|18|TRBD1
TGTGCCAGCAGCTTAGGTCAGGGGGTGCCTAGAACGAACAATGAGCAGTTCTTC
CASSLGQGVPRTNNEQFF